This TCR beta chain originates from a study of beta chain features in type 1 diabetes. Study-level findings and limits: Compared with healthy donors, patients appeared to share more similar naive, central memory and regulatory TCRB repertoires. A pattern of fewer insertions and more deletions at VDJ junctions was seen in type 1 diabetes patients. For Type 1 diabetes patients, all four CD4+ subsets carried TCRB CDR3s that were moderately but significantly shorter.

The V and J ends lost 8 bases and 0 bases respectively, with 14 bases between them. CDR1 LGHNA and CDR2 YNFKEQ come from the germline V gene. The CDR3 has 16 residues. Every isolated RNA sample was fully reverse transcribed, so sequencing captured expressed TCRB transcripts. Assay: immunoSEQ multiplex PCR; the TCRdb copy retains only in-frame clones and omits some. The profile shows more than 95,000 clones, about 18% of them singletons. A word on this clone: The antigen remains unidentified.

Based on CD45RO/CCR7/CD25/CD127/CD95/CD27, CD4+ regulatory, stem cell-like memory, naive and central memory cells were sorted. Sample: central memory CD4+ T cells from blood. The receptor was isolated from a young man with type 1 diabetes. The J gene is TRBJ1-6, the V gene TRBV4-2; D is unresolved. The CDR3 DNA reads TGTGCCAGCCACGATCAGGCGATCTCCTATAATTCACCCCTCCACTTT. This codes for CASHDQAISYNSPLHF.